The T cell receptor beta chain under discussion was sequenced for a study of CD8+ T cells in alopecia areata. Across the whole study: For the treated group, dosing was oral tofacitinib at 5 to 10 mg twice daily. Findings and caveats of the study: Relative to normal scalp, lesional scalp, especially alopecia totalis/universalis, showed higher clonality.

This clone was counted a few times. Its antigen remains unknown. Isolated RNA was reverse transcribed into cDNA used as the sequencing template. Clones were sequenced by immunoSEQ multiplex PCR, and TCRdb holds only the in-frame ones, with some missing. The table records 150,000 to 200,000 clones, about 70% of them present only once. The CDR3 contains 15 residues. V dropped 1 base and J dropped 6; count of bases not matched to a gene: 4. Germline V gene sequence: CDR1 MNHEY, CDR2 SMNVEV (reference sequence). This rearrangement joins TRBV27 to TRBJ2-1; 9 nucleotides agree with TRBD1. The clonotype comes from a human donor with alopecia areata. Sample: CD8+ T cells sorted from blood, taken at week 0. CDR3 amino acids: CASSLYRGRVNEQFF. CDR3 coding DNA: TGTGCCAGCAGTTTATACAGGGGGCGCGTCAATGAGCAGTTCTTC.